Following are 22 T cell receptor beta chains from one sample sequenced in a study of T cells in Graves' hyperthyroidism and ophthalmopathy. TCR beta CDR3 region amplification was performed from RNA transcripts. Researchers ran a first-round RT-PCR on the TCR CDR3 using the HTBI primer set. TCRdb processed the multiplex PCR reads anew with MiXCR; each CDR3 protein has one entry. The sample consists of approximately 430,000 distinct CDR3 sequences, about a sixth of them appearing once. Sequenced: blood. The receptors shown here come from a woman under 30 with Graves' hyperthyroidism.

This clonotype was picked up many times. The V gene is TRBV5-8, the J gene TRBJ2-3; 7 bases map to TRBD1. Per the germline V gene, CDR1 is SGHTS and CDR2 is YDEGEE. There are 17 residues in the CDR3. Trimming took 3 bases from V and 0 from J; bases not matched to a gene: 10. The CDR3 coding sequence is TGTGCCAGCAGCTCTGGAACCGGGACAGCTAGCACAGATACGCAGTATTTT. As protein: CASSSGTGTASTDTQYF.

Ten or more counts support this clonotype. The chain couples TRBV5-1 to TRBJ2-2, with no clear D. V was clipped by 0 bases and J by 1 base, with 7 bases between them. The length of the CDR3 is 15 residues. Germline CDR1 SGHRS, CDR2 YFSETQ. Here the CDR3 reads CASSLVGGNTGELFF. DNA of the CDR3: TGCGCCAGCAGCTTGGTCGGTGGGAACACCGGGGAGCTGTTTTTT.

V usage is TRBV5-1 and J usage is TRBJ1-5; D ambiguous. V lost 1 base and J lost 6, with 8 bases in between. The CDR3 has 13 amino acids. Germline lookup yields CDR1 SGHRS and CDR2 YFSETQ. The CDR3 DNA reads as TGCGCCAGCAGCTTGATTCCGAGTCAGCCCCAGCATTTT. As protein: CASSLIPSQPQHF.

The table lists this clonotype with many counts. The V and J genes are TRBV20-1 and TRBJ2-5, with D possibly TRBD2 on 6 matching bases. Germline V CDR1 and CDR2: DFQATT, SNEGSKA (reference sequence). The ends were cut back, 0 bases at V and 7 bases at J, with 21 bases in the middle. The CDR3 totals 16 residues. The CDR3 region has the DNA TGCAGTGCTAGAGATCCTCGGGCTAGCGCTACGGGGACCCAGTACTTC. This codes for CSARDPRASATGTQYF.

This clonotype showed up many times. This chain joins TRBV10-3 and TRBJ1-6, with D perhaps matching TRBD1 (5 bases). Germline CDR1 ENHRY, CDR2 SYGVKD. The CDR3 totals 15 residues. Trimming took off 10 bases at V and 7 bases at J, with 20 bases between the two ends. This CDR3 is CATLLGGTENSPLHF. Written as DNA, the CDR3 is TGTGCCACCTTACTGGGCGGGACGGAAAATTCACCCCTCCACTTT.

There are many counts of this clonotype. The chain is built from TRBV5-1 and TRBJ1-1, with TRBD1 matching over 11 bases. V lost 4 bases and J lost 2; bases outside the gene matches: 7. CDR1 is SGHRS and CDR2 is YFSETQ in the germline V gene. This CDR3 spans 16 amino acids. The CDR3 DNA sequence: TGCGCCAGCAGCCCAACCGGACAGGGGGCAAACACTGAAGCTTTCTTT. Its protein is CASSPTGQGANTEAFF. Variable domain in full (rest from reference TRBV5-1 and TRBJ1-1): KAGVTQTPRYLIKTRGQQVTLSCSPISGHRSVSWYQQTPGQGLQFLFEYFSETQRNKGNFPGRFSGRQFSNSRSEMNVSTLELGDSALYLCASSPTGQGANTEAFFGQGTRLTVV.

Many counts were recorded for this clonotype. For the CDR3, the DNA is TGTGCCATCGGGGGGGTGAACACTGAAGCTTTCTTT. As protein: CAIGGVNTEAFF. The genes are TRBV10-3 and TRBJ1-1, with D tentatively TRBD1 (5 bases). Trimming removed 8 bases at V and 0 bases at J, with 7 bases between. Germline-derived CDR1 and CDR2 are ENHRY and SYGVKD. The CDR3 is 12 amino acids.

The chain is built from TRBV27 and TRBJ2-3, with D tentatively TRBD1 or TRBD2 (6 bases each). Trimming took 0 bases from V and 3 from J, leaving 13 bases between them. Germline-derived CDR1 and CDR2 are MNHEY and SMNVEV (reference sequence). This CDR3 spans 16 amino acids. CDR3 nucleotide sequence: TGTGCCAGCAGTTTATCGCCCGGGGGCGCGACAGATACGCAGTATTTT. Amino acid sequence: CASSLSPGGATDTQYF.

This clonotype appeared a few times. CDR3 residues: CASSPRLSGANVLTF. The CDR3 DNA follows: TGTGCCAGCAGTCCTAGACTCTCTGGGGCCAACGTCCTGACTTTC. The chain uses TRBV27 and TRBJ2-6; D gene unclear. V was cut by 5 bases and J by 0 bases, with 8 bases left in between. Germline CDR1 reads MNHEY; CDR2 reads SMNVEV (reference sequence). The CDR3 spans 15 residues.

This clonotype has just a few counts. The chain joins TRBV20-1 to TRBJ2-1; TRBD1 or TRBD2 may be the D gene (6 bases each). The V gene lost 6 bases and the J gene lost 4 bases, with 13 bases spanning the gap. This CDR3 is built from 13 residues. Germline V gene lookup returns CDR1 DFQATT and CDR2 SNEGSKA (reference sequence). In nucleotides, the CDR3 is TGCAGTGCCAGGGGACTCATATACAATGAGCAGTTCTTC. Translation: CSARGLIYNEQFF.

V gene TRBV19 combines with J gene TRBJ2-3; 7 bases are shared with TRBD2. The V gene's germline CDR1 is LNHDA and CDR2 SQIVND (reference sequence). This CDR3 is built from 14 residues. Trimming took 8 bases from V and 4 from J; bases not matched to a gene: 9. CDR3: CASRYSGPADTQYF. DNA of the CDR3: TGTGCCAGTCGCTATAGCGGGCCTGCAGATACGCAGTATTTT.

This clonotype has at least ten counts. The J gene is TRBJ2-3, the V gene TRBV28, with 10 bases identical to TRBD1. The CDR3 totals 14 residues. The V gene end was trimmed by 6 bases and the J gene end by 1 base; junction bases not matched to a gene: 1. Germline loops: CDR1 MDHEN, CDR2 SYDVKM. CDR3 bases: TGTGCCAGCAGAGGGACAGGGGGCACAGATACGCAGTATTTT. Amino acids: CASRGTGGTDTQYF. Filled out from reference TRBV28 and TRBJ2-3, the complete variable domain reads DVKVTQSSRYLVKRTGEKVFLECVQDMDHENMFWYRQDPGLGLRLIYFSYDVKMKEKGDIPEGYSVSREKKERFSLILESASTNQTSMYLCASRGTGGTDTQYFGPGTRLTVL.

The V call is TRBV29-1, the J call TRBJ1-1; 7 positions match TRBD1. The junction had 6 bases not matched to a gene; V was cut back by 7 bases and J by 1 base. CDR1 SQVTM and CDR2 ANQGSEA come from the germline V gene. The CDR3 runs to 13 residues. The DNA for the CDR3 is TGCAGCGCAGAGGGACAGCAGAACACTGAAGCTTTCTTT. Encoded protein: CSAEGQQNTEAFF.

This clonotype was recorded at least ten times. The chain has TRBV3-1 and TRBJ1-6; D not certain. Trimming left V 3 bases short and J 10 bases short, with 7 bases between. The CDR3 runs to 12 residues. Per the germline V gene, CDR1 is LGHDT and CDR2 is YNNKEL (reference sequence). The CDR3 sequence: CASSQGNSPLHF. CDR3 sequence (DNA): TGTGCCAGCAGCCAGGGGAACTCACCCCTCCACTTT. The entire variable domain, with the rest obtained from reference TRBV3-1 and TRBJ1-6, is as follows: DTAVSQTPKYLVTQMGNDKSIKCEQNLGHDTMYWYKQDSKKFLKIMFSYNNKELIINETVPNRFSPKSPDKAHLNLHINSLELGDSAVYFCASSQGNSPLHFGNGTRLTVT.

This clonotype was found a few times. The chain joins TRBV2 to TRBJ1-6, with 7 bases identical to TRBD1. The CDR3 is made up of 16 amino acids. CDR1 and CDR2 (germline): SNHLY, FYNNEI. Trimming took 6 bases from V and 1 from J; bases not matched to a gene: 6. DNA of the CDR3: TGTGCCAGCAGGGACGACAGGGCTTCCTATAATTCACCCCTCCACTTT. Its protein product is CASRDDRASYNSPLHF.

This clonotype was detected ten times or more. The junction does not match germline at one end; this may be a read error. V is TRBV6-1 and J is TRBJ2-1, with 11 bases identical to TRBD2. Germline CDR1 and CDR2: MNHNS and SASEGT. The CDR3 covers 15 residues. The CDR3 spells CASSQYGTSGNEPFF. The CDR3 DNA sequence: TGTGCCAGCAGTCAATACGGGACTAGCGGAAATGAGCCGTTCTTC.

This clonotype has only a few counts. The chain combines TRBV19 with TRBJ1-5, with 7 bases fitting TRBD1. In germline, CDR1 is LNHDA, CDR2 SQIVND (reference sequence). V trimming: 6 bases; J trimming: 0 bases; junction bases outside the gene matches: 14. CDR3 length: 18 residues. The CDR3 region is CASSQGGGLDISNQPQHF. Written as DNA, the CDR3 is TGTGCCAGTAGCCAGGGGGGGGGACTTGATATTAGCAATCAGCCCCAGCATTTT.

This chain links TRBV4-2 with TRBJ1-2, with 7 bases matching TRBD1. V was clipped by 0 bases and J by 2 bases; unmatched bases: 3. Germline V CDR1 and CDR2: LGHNA, YNFKEQ. The CDR3 covers 15 residues. The CDR3 reads CASSQDRDRNYGYTF. DNA of the CDR3: TGTGCCAGCAGCCAAGATAGGGACAGAAACTATGGCTACACCTTC.

This clonotype was recorded at least ten times. This chain links TRBV2 with TRBJ2-3; 8 bases agree with TRBD2. Germline loops: CDR1 SNHLY, CDR2 FYNNEI. This CDR3 region has 17 residues. V was pared by 2 bases and J by 4 bases, with 11 bases of the junction left unmatched. The CDR3 protein is CASSEKVLKRESDTQYF. In nucleotides, the CDR3 is TGTGCCAGCAGTGAAAAGGTACTGAAGCGGGAGTCAGATACGCAGTATTTT.

This clonotype was picked up many times. V usage is TRBV2 and J usage is TRBJ1-3, with 7 positions matching TRBD1. Unmatched junction bases numbered 6, after V lost 5 bases and J lost 2 bases. CDR3 length equals 15 residues. CDR1 and CDR2 from the germline V gene are SNHLY and FYNNEI. The CDR3 DNA reads TGTGCCAGCAGTCCGGGGACAGTTCCTGGAAACACCATATATTTT. This codes for CASSPGTVPGNTIYF.

This clonotype was seen more than once but under ten times. Being one base from a much bigger clone, this may be a read error. J is TRBJ2-3 and V is TRBV5-1, with unresolved D. Between the trimmed V and J ends, which lost 1 base and 3 bases, there was a span of 12 bases. This CDR3 spans 15 amino acids. Germline V gives CDR1 SGHRS, CDR2 YFSETQ. This chain's CDR3 is CASSLTEWITDTQYF. In nucleotides, the CDR3 is TGCGCCAGCAGCTTGACGGAATGGATTACAGATACGCAGTATTTT. The full variable domain, rest sourced from reference TRBV5-1 and TRBJ2-3, is KAGVTQTPRYLIKTRGQQVTLSCSPISGHRSVSWYQQTPGQGLQFLFEYFSETQRNKGNFPGRFSGRQFSNSRSEMNVSTLELGDSALYLCASSLTEWITDTQYFGPGTRLTVL.

This clonotype was observed a handful of times. J is TRBJ1-4 and V is TRBV20-1; the match to TRBD1 covers 8 bases. Germline trimming cut 1 base from V and 3 bases from J; bases unmatched to any gene: 13. The V gene's germline CDR1 is DFQATT and CDR2 SNEGSKA (reference sequence). The CDR3 extends over 18 amino acids. CDR3 in amino acids: CSARAKSGGNLPNEKLFF. The CDR3 DNA is TGCAGTGCTAGAGCTAAATCAGGGGGCAATCTTCCTAATGAAAAACTGTTTTTT.